These 27 T cell receptor beta chains were sequenced from one sample in a study of blood T cell repertoires in COVID-19 (dated by TCRdb to the early 2020s). Library creation used the immunoSEQ multiplex PCR assay. This is the immuneACCESS table as TCRdb keeps it, with only in-frame sequences that have V and J called. A part of the clones is gone; compared with another copy, unresolved V genes explain less than half, and the rest is unexplained. Counted in this sample were a few hundred thousand clones; around 80% of them appeared once. About 20% of the sample is held by the ten biggest clonotypes. The specimen sequenced was peripheral blood. The receptor set was obtained from a man under 40 with active or convalescent COVID-19.

The chain has TRBV7-2 and TRBJ2-1, with 8 nucleotides matching TRBD2. Trimming at V came to 4 bases and at J to 3 bases, leaving 2 bases not matched to a gene. This CDR3 region has 14 residues. Germline V gives CDR1 SGHTA, CDR2 FQGNSA. DNA for the CDR3: TGTGCCAGCAGCTCTACTAGCGGCTACAATGAGCAGTTCTTC. It translates to CASSSTSGYNEQFF. Full variable domain (rest looked up from reference TRBV7-2 and TRBJ2-1): GAGVSQSPSNKVTEKGKDVELRCDPISGHTALYWYRQSLGQGLEFLIYFQGNSAPDKSGLPSDRFSAERTGGSVSTLTIQRTQQEDSAVYLCASSSTSGYNEQFFGPGTRLTVL.

The chain has TRBV5-4 and TRBJ2-2, with 13 bases fitting TRBD2. CDR3 size: 17 residues. Germline CDR1 SGHNT, CDR2 YYREEE (reference sequence). V gave up 4 bases and J gave up 5 bases; unmatched junction bases: 8. The CDR3 nucleotides are TGTGCCAGCAGCAGGACTAGCGGGGGCCTACGGACCGGGGAGCTGTTTTTT. It specifies CASSRTSGGLRTGELFF.

This chain joins TRBV28 and TRBJ2-2; D unresolved. V lost 6 bases to trimming and J lost 0 bases, with 11 bases between them. Germline assignment: CDR1 MDHEN and CDR2 SYDVKM. CDR3 length: 15 residues. CDR3: CASSRGSANTGELFF. The DNA for the CDR3 is TGTGCCAGCAGCCGAGGCTCCGCGAACACCGGGGAGCTGTTTTTT.

The chain links TRBV18 to TRBJ2-5, with D uncertain. V was trimmed by 4 bases and J by 1 base, leaving 13 bases between them. CDR3 length: 15 amino acids. Per the germline V gene, CDR1 is KGHSH and CDR2 is LQKENI. DNA for the CDR3: TGTGCCAGCTCACGCACCTCAGACATCCAAGAGACCCAGTACTTC. Translation gives CASSRTSDIQETQYF.

The chain uses TRBV19 and TRBJ2-3, with TRBD2 identical over 7 bases. Germline assignment: CDR1 LNHDA and CDR2 SQIVND (reference sequence). There are 17 residues in the CDR3. Trimming cost V 4 bases and J 4 bases; bases outside gene matches: 14. CDR3 protein: CASSKGRGGVGSDTQYF. CDR3 DNA: TGTGCCAGTAGTAAAGGACGGGGAGGGGTCGGGTCAGATACGCAGTATTTT.

In nucleotides, the CDR3 is TGTGCCAGCAGTTGGCGGGATTTGAACACTGAAGCTTTCTTT. It translates to CASSWRDLNTEAFF. The V call is TRBV6-2 or TRBV6-3, the J call TRBJ1-1; D is unresolved. The CDR3 is 14 amino acids. V was shortened by 4 bases and J by 0 bases, with 9 bases between the two germline ends. Germline V gene data show CDR1 as MNHEY and CDR2 as SVGEGT.

V and J are TRBV11-3 and TRBJ2-7, with a possible D match to TRBD2 (5 bases). V lost 1 base, J lost 6 bases, and 13 bases lay in between. The CDR3 covers 14 residues. Germline assignment: CDR1 SGHNT and CDR2 YENEEA. The CDR3 region is CASSLGVSGSEQYF. The CDR3 nucleotides are TGTGCCAGCAGCTTAGGGGTGTCGGGGAGCGAGCAGTACTTC.

This clone was counted between two and nine times. This chain uses TRBV29-1 with TRBJ1-1; maybe TRBD1 (6 bases). Germline lookup yields CDR1 SQVTM and CDR2 ANQGSEA. Trimming removed 5 bases at V and 5 bases at J, with 15 bases between. The CDR3 length is 13 residues. As DNA, the CDR3 is TGCAGCGTTTCTACAGGGCTCGGGACTGAAGCTTTCTTT. Protein product: CSVSTGLGTEAFF. Combining the CDR3 with reference TRBV29-1 and TRBJ1-1 gives the whole variable domain SAVISQKPSRDICQRGTSLTIQCQVDSQVTMMFWYRQQPGQSLTLIATANQGSEATYESGFVIDKFPISRPNLTFSTLTVSNMSPEDSSIYLCSVSTGLGTEAFFGQGTRLTVV.

V and J are TRBV5-1 and TRBJ2-1; 8 bases match TRBD2. CDR1 and CDR2 (germline): SGHRS, YFSETQ. V lost 4 bases, J lost 0 bases, and 6 bases stayed unmatched. This CDR3 comprises 16 residues. The DNA of the CDR3 is TGCGCCAGCAGCCTACTAGCGGTAAACTCCTACAATGAGCAGTTCTTC. Translation gives CASSLLAVNSYNEQFF.

This chain connects TRBV5-1 to TRBJ2-1, with D tentatively TRBD1 (6 bases). V shed 2 bases and J shed 5 bases, with 14 bases lying between them. CDR1 is SGHRS and CDR2 is YFSETQ in the germline V gene. The CDR3 contains 15 residues. CDR3 nucleotides: TGCGCCAGCAGCTTAGAAACAGGGACCAACAATGAGCAGTTCTTC. Translation gives CASSLETGTNNEQFF.

This clone was counted only a few times. The rearrangement joins TRBV29-1 to TRBJ2-5, with 9 bases lining up with TRBD1. The CDR3 sequence is 14 residues long. Germline V CDR1 and CDR2: SQVTM, ANQGSEA. After removal of 6 bases from V and 0 bases from J, the junction contained 5 bases not matched to a gene. CDR3 sequence (DNA): TGCAGCGTCCTCCGGGACAGGGACCAAGAGACCCAGTACTTC. Its translation is CSVLRDRDQETQYF.

CDR3 amino acids: CASSRLPGAGGPYEQYF. CDR3 in DNA: TGTGCCAGCTCACGGCTTCCGGGAGCGGGAGGACCCTACGAGCAGTACTTC. The chain links TRBV18 to TRBJ2-7, with TRBD2 matching 9 bases. V gave up 4 bases and J gave up 2 bases; unmatched junction bases: 12. Per the germline V gene, CDR1 is KGHSH and CDR2 is LQKENI. The CDR3 consists of 17 residues.

This chain links TRBV28 with TRBJ1-2, with no clear D. Germline V gene data show CDR1 as MDHEN and CDR2 as SYDVKM. The CDR3 runs 14 residues. Trimming left V 6 bases short and J 7 bases short, with 18 bases between. CDR3 in amino acids: CASSQMRGVTGYTF. The DNA of the CDR3 is TGTGCCAGCAGCCAGATGCGGGGTGTGACTGGCTACACCTTC.

V and J are TRBV5-1 and TRBJ1-2; D is unresolved. The CDR3 runs 12 residues. V lost 0 bases to trimming and J lost 3 bases, with 3 bases between them. Germline loops: CDR1 SGHRS, CDR2 YFSETQ. In DNA, the CDR3 is TGCGCCAGCAGCTTGGACTACTATGGCTACACCTTC. It codes for CASSLDYYGYTF. Drawing the rest from reference TRBV5-1 and TRBJ1-2, the complete variable domain is KAGVTQTPRYLIKTRGQQVTLSCSPISGHRSVSWYQQTPGQGLQFLFEYFSETQRNKGNFPGRFSGRQFSNSRSEMNVSTLELGDSALYLCASSLDYYGYTFGSGTRLTVV.

The chain combines TRBV3-1 (or the pseudogene TRBV3-2) with TRBJ2-3; possibly TRBD2 for D (6 bases). Trimming removed 2 bases from V and 1 base from J, with 19 bases in between. The CDR3 sequence is 18 residues long. The V gene's germline CDR1 is LGHDT and CDR2 YNNKEL (reference sequence). CDR3 loop: CASSQHLGTGAGTDTQYF. The CDR3 DNA is TGTGCCAGCAGCCAACACCTGGGGACGGGAGCGGGCACAGATACGCAGTATTTT.

This chain joins TRBV5-4 and TRBJ2-7, with TRBD2 matching 9 bases. Per germline, CDR1 SGHNT and CDR2 YYREEE (reference sequence). V was clipped by 4 bases and J by 5 bases; unmatched bases: 7. The CDR3 is 14 amino acids. The CDR3 loop is CASSLRGGRDEQYF. As DNA, the CDR3 is TGTGCCAGCAGCCTGCGGGGGGGACGCGACGAGCAGTACTTC.

The chain is built from TRBV6-5 and TRBJ2-7; 12 bases are shared with TRBD2. The CDR3 runs to 14 residues. CDR1 MNHEY and CDR2 SVGAGI come from the germline V gene. Trimming at V came to 2 bases and at J to 4 bases, leaving 0 bases not matched to a gene. The CDR3 DNA sequence: TGTGCCAGCAGTTACACTAGCGGGAGGTACGAGCAGTACTTC. Its translation is CASSYTSGRYEQYF.

V usage is TRBV6-2 or TRBV6-3 and J usage is TRBJ1-1; D perhaps matches TRBD1 (6 bases). The CDR3 contains 15 residues. Germline-derived CDR1 and CDR2 are MNHEY and SVGEGT. The germline V and J ends were trimmed by 6 bases and 4 bases, with 18 bases remaining between them. This CDR3 is CASSLFRQGPTEAFF. CDR3 nucleotide sequence: TGTGCCAGCAGCCTGTTTCGGCAGGGGCCCACTGAAGCTTTCTTT.

This chain uses TRBV6-5 with TRBJ2-7, with a tentative D call TRBD1 (6 bases). From germline, CDR1 is MNHEY and CDR2 SVGAGI. The CDR3 has 13 amino acids. The V gene lost 5 bases and the J gene lost 4 bases, with 12 bases spanning the gap. The CDR3 nucleotides are TGTGCCAGCAGTCTTCAACAGGGTTACGAGCAGTACTTC. Its protein is CASSLQQGYEQYF.

V is TRBV4-3 and J is TRBJ2-7, with TRBD2 identical over 13 bases. Per the germline V gene, CDR1 is LGHNA and CDR2 is YSLEER. J was trimmed by 1 base and V by 3 bases; bases with no gene match: 3. The CDR3 is 16 amino acids. The CDR3 nucleotides read TGCGCCAGCAGCCACGGGACTAGCGGGGCGTCCTACGAGCAGTACTTC. Protein product: CASSHGTSGASYEQYF.

This chain links TRBV5-1 with TRBJ2-2, with 8 nucleotides matching TRBD1. After removal of 4 bases from V and 6 bases from J, the junction contained 14 bases not matched to a gene. CDR3 size: 17 residues. Germline-derived CDR1 and CDR2 are SGHRS and YFSETQ. CDR3 region: CASSPRPGGAIPGELFF. CDR3 nucleotide sequence: TGCGCCAGCAGCCCACGTCCAGGGGGCGCGATCCCCGGGGAGCTGTTTTTT.

CDR3: CASSQDWDRGSSYNSPLHF. DNA of the CDR3: TGCGCCAGCAGCCAAGATTGGGACAGGGGGAGCTCCTATAATTCACCCCTCCACTTT. The rearrangement uses TRBV4-3 and TRBJ1-6; TRBD1 matches 11 bases. V dropped 0 bases and J dropped 0; count of bases not matched to a gene: 4. This CDR3 contains 19 residues. Germline loops: CDR1 LGHNA, CDR2 YSLEER.

The chain carries TRBV7-3 and TRBJ2-5; perhaps TRBD2 as D (6 bases). CDR3 length equals 16 residues. Trimming took off 0 bases at V and 0 bases at J, with 11 bases between the two ends. CDR1 and CDR2 from the germline V gene are SGHTA and FQGTGA. The CDR3 DNA reads as TGTGCCAGCAGCTTAACCCCCCTAGCGCACCAAGAGACCCAGTACTTC. Protein product: CASSLTPLAHQETQYF.

This rearrangement joins TRBV19 to TRBJ2-7, with TRBD2 matching 7 bases. The CDR3 sequence is 15 residues long. The junction had 9 bases not matched to a gene; V was cut back by 4 bases and J by 3 bases. CDR1 LNHDA and CDR2 SQIVND come from the germline V gene (reference sequence). CDR3 DNA: TGTGCCAGTAGTACCGGACTAGTTACCAGCTACGAGCAGTACTTC. This gives the protein CASSTGLVTSYEQYF.

The chain has TRBV6-5 and TRBJ1-3, with D possibly being TRBD1 (5 bases). This CDR3 comprises 15 residues. Trimming shortened V by 8 bases and J by 0 bases, and 14 bases separated the two germline ends. Germline CDR1 is MNHEY and CDR2 is SVGAGI. Here the CDR3 DNA reads TGTGCCAGCGACCCGGGGGTGAGCTCTGGAAACACCATATATTTT. Encoded protein: CASDPGVSSGNTIYF.

The rearrangement links TRBV5-1 to TRBJ1-5; possibly TRBD1 for D (6 bases). Trimming pared 0 bases from V and 2 bases from J, leaving 9 bases between. From germline, CDR1 is SGHRS and CDR2 YFSETQ. CDR3 size: 15 residues. CDR3 sequence reads: CASSLGQAGNQPQHF. The CDR3 DNA is TGCGCCAGCAGCTTGGGACAGGCGGGCAATCAGCCCCAGCATTTT.

This chain uses TRBV5-1 with TRBJ2-7; 7 nucleotides match TRBD1. With V trimmed by 4 bases and J by 4 bases, 11 bases remained unmatched. The CDR3 totals 15 residues. Germline CDR1 is SGHRS and CDR2 is YFSETQ. CDR3 region: CASSPRTGSLYEQYF. CDR3 in DNA: TGCGCCAGCAGCCCCCGGACAGGATCATTGTACGAGCAGTACTTC.